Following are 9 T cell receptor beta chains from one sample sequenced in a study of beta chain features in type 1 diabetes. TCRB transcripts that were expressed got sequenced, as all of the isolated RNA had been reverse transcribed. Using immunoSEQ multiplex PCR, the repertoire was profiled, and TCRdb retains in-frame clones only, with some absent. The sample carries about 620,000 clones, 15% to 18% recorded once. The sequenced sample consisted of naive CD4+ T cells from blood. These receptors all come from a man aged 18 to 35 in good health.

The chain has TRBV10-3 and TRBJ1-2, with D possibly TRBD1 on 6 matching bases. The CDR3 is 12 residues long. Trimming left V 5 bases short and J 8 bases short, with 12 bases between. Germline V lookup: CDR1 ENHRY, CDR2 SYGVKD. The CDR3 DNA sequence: TGTGCCATCAGTCAGGGGTTCGGGGGCTACACCTTC. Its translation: CAISQGFGGYTF.

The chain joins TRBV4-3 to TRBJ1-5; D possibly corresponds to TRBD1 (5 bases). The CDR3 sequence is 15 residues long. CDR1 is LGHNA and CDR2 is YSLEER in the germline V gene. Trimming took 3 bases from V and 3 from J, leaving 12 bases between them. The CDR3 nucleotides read TGCGCCAGCAGCCAGGCGGTGGGGCACAATCAGCCCCAGCATTTT. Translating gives CASSQAVGHNQPQHF.

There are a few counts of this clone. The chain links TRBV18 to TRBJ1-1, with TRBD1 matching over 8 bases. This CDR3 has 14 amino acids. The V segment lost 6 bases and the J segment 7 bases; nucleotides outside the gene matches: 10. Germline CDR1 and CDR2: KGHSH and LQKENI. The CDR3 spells CASSSRTGINEAFF. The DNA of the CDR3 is TGTGCCAGCTCCTCCAGGACAGGGATCAATGAAGCTTTCTTT.

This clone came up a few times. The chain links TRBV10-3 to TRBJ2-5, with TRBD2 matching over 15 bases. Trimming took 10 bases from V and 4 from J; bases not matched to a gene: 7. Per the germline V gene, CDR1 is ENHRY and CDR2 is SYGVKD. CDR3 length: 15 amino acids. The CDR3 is CATRTSGGALETQYF. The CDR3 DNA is TGTGCCACTCGGACTAGCGGGGGGGCCCTAGAGACCCAGTACTTC.

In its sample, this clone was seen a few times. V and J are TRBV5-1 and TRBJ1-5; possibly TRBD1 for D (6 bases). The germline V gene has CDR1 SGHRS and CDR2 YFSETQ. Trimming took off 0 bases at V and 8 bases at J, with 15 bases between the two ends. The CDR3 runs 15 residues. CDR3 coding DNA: TGCGCCAGCAGCTTGGGAGTTGGGGGCGTGGAGCCCCAGCATTTT. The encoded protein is CASSLGVGGVEPQHF. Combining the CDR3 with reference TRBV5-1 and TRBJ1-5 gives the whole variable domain KAGVTQTPRYLIKTRGQQVTLSCSPISGHRSVSWYQQTPGQGLQFLFEYFSETQRNKGNFPGRFSGRQFSNSRSEMNVSTLELGDSALYLCASSLGVGGVEPQHFGDGTRLSIL.

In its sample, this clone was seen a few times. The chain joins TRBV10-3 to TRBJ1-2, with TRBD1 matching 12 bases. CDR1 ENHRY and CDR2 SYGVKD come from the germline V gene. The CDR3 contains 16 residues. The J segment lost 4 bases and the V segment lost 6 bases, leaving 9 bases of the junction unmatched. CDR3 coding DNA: TGTGCCATCAGGGGACAGGGGGCGGTGGGCTTCTATGGCTACACCTTC. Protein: CAIRGQGAVGFYGYTF.

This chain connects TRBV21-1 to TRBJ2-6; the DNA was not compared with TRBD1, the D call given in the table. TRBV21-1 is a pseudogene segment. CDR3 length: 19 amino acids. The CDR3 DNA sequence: TGTGCCAGCAGCAAACGTAGTGACAGGGAAAGGTCTGGGGCCAACGTCCTGACTTTC. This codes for CASSKRSDRERSGANVLTF.

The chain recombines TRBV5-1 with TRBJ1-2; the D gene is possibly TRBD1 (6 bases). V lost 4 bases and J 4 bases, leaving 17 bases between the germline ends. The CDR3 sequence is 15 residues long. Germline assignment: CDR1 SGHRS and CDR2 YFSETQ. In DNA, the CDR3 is TGCGCCAGCAGCCCTGACACAGGGTCCCGCTATGGCTACACCTTC. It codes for CASSPDTGSRYGYTF.

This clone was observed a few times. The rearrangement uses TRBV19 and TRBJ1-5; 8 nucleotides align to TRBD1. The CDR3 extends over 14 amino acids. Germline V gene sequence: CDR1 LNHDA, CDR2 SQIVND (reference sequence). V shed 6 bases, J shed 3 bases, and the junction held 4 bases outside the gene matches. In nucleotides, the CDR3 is TGTGCCAGTAGAAGGACAGGGATCAATCAGCCCCAGCATTTT. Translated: CASRRTGINQPQHF.